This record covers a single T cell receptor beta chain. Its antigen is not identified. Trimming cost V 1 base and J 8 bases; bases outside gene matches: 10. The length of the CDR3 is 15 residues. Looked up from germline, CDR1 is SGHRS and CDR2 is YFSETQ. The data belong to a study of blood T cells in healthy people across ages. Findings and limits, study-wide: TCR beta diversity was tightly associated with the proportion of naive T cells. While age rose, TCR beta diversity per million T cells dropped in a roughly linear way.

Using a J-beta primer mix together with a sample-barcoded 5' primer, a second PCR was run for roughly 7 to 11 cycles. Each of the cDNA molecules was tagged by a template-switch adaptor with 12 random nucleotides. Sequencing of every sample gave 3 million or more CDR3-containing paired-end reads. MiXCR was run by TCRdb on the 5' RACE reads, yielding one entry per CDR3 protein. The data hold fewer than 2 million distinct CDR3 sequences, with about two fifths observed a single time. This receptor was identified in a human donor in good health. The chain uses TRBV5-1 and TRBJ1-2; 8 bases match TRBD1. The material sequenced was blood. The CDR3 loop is CASSLWTNRGGGYTF. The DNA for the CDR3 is TGCGCCAGCAGCTTGTGGACGAACAGGGGGGGCGGCTACACCTTC.